The rows below give T cell receptor beta chains drawn from one sample of a study of cytomegalovirus exposure and HLA in healthy donors. Some clones are missing from TCRdb's copy, which holds only in-frame ones; the method was immunoSEQ multiplex PCR. Reported are about 140,000 clones; the ten largest clones contain approximately 1%. The sequenced sample was PBMCs. All receptors derive from a male donor in good health and CMV-seronegative. Each CDR3 is given with its conserved first and last residue. The D gene is left open where the match is weak.

J gene,V gene,D gene,CDR3 length,CDR3 protein,CDR3 DNA
TRBJ1-1,TRBV9,.,13,CASSVALNTEAFF,TGTGCCAGCAGCGTAGCCTTGAACACTGAAGCTTTCTTT
TRBJ1-5,TRBV5-6,TRBD1,17,CASSLEGADYSNQPQHF,TGTGCCAGCAGCTTGGAGGGGGCGGATTATAGCAATCAGCCCCAGCATTTT
TRBJ1-6,TRBV19,.,13,CASSITSDSPLHF,TGTGCCAGTAGTATAACGAGTGATTCACCCCTCCACTTT
TRBJ1-1,TRBV7-6,TRBD1,16,CASSFPRQGLNTEAFF,TGTGCCAGCAGCTTTCCCCGACAGGGCCTGAACACTGAAGCTTTCTTT
TRBJ1-1,TRBV5-1,TRBD1,14,CASSWTGVSAEAFF,TGCGCCAGCAGCTGGACAGGGGTTTCCGCTGAAGCTTTCTTT
TRBJ2-1,TRBV7-3,TRBD2,14,CASSLGTRSNEQFF,TGTGCCAGCAGCTTAGGGACTAGATCTAATGAGCAGTTCTTC
TRBJ2-7,TRBV23-1,.,17,CASSQAQTAKRADEQYF,TGCGCCAGCAGTCAGGCTCAGACAGCAAAAAGGGCTGACGAGCAGTACTTC
TRBJ2-7,TRBV19,.,14,CASSMGRDTNEQYF,TGTGCCAGTAGTATGGGGCGGGATACCAACGAGCAGTACTTC
TRBJ2-7,TRBV6-1,.,12,CASGGRVHEQYF,TGTGCCAGCGGGGGCAGGGTTCACGAGCAGTACTTC
TRBJ2-7,TRBV18,TRBD1,16,CASSPSRTGASYEQYF,TGTGCCAGCTCACCTTCTCGGACAGGGGCCTCCTACGAGCAGTACTTC
TRBJ2-7,TRBV2,.,12,CASPNGVSEQYF,TGTGCCAGCCCCAACGGGGTTTCCGAGCAGTACTTC
TRBJ1-2,TRBV19,.,19,CASSTQRPGGLTANYGYTF,TGTGCCAGTAGTACCCAACGCCCCGGGGGGTTAACAGCTAACTATGGCTACACCTTC
TRBJ2-2,TRBV7-9,.,15,CASSPSTTNTGELFF,TGTGCCAGCAGCCCGTCAACAACGAACACCGGGGAGCTGTTTTTT
TRBJ1-1,TRBV5-1,.,15,CASRYRRQEDTEAFF,TGCGCCAGCAGATACCGGAGACAGGAGGACACTGAAGCTTTCTTT
TRBJ1-1,TRBV2,TRBD1,12,CASRDSNTEAFF,TGTGCCAGCCGGGACAGCAACACTGAAGCTTTCTTT
TRBJ1-1,TRBV19,TRBD1,14,CASSITGANTEAFF,TGTGCCAGTAGTATAACAGGGGCGAACACTGAAGCTTTCTTT
TRBJ2-2,TRBV19,TRBD1,17,CASSIVTGVLNTGELFF,TGTGCCAGTAGTATAGTTACAGGGGTCTTGAACACCGGGGAGCTGTTTTTT
TRBJ2-7,TRBV2,TRBD1,14,CASIGQGALYEQYF,TGTGCCAGCATAGGACAGGGGGCTCTATACGAGCAGTACTTC
TRBJ1-2,TRBV6-5,.,15,CASSYSRGFNYGYTF,TGTGCCAGCAGTTACTCGCGGGGGTTTAACTATGGCTACACCTTC
TRBJ2-5,TRBV19,.,13,CASSIIIEETQYF,TGTGCCAGTAGTATCATAATAGAGGAGACCCAGTACTTC
TRBJ1-5,TRBV6-1,.,13,CASLAGFNQPQHF,TGTGCCTCGCTGGCGGGATTCAATCAGCCCCAGCATTTT
TRBJ1-1,TRBV7-8,TRBD1,15,CASSTQRGPGTEAFF,TGTGCCAGCAGCACCCAGAGGGGGCCGGGCACTGAAGCTTTCTTT
TRBJ1-4,TRBV18,TRBD1,15,CASSPGQGALEKLFF,TGTGCCAGCTCACCGGGACAGGGGGCACTAGAAAAACTGTTTTTT
TRBJ2-7,TRBV2,TRBD2,13,CAPGRTDTYEQYF,TGTGCCCCCGGGAGGACGGACACCTACGAGCAGTACTTC
TRBJ1-1,TRBV7-9,.,14,CASSLSTVNTEAFF,TGTGCCAGCAGCTTAAGTACGGTGAACACTGAAGCTTTCTTT
TRBJ2-5,TRBV27,TRBD2,14,CASMRAGGRETQYF,TGTGCCAGCATGCGAGCGGGGGGACGAGAGACCCAGTACTTC
TRBJ2-1,TRBV5-6,TRBD1,13,CASSLDRPGQRFF,TGTGCCAGCAGCTTGGATCGGCCGGGACAGAGGTTCTTC
TRBJ2-7,TRBV5-1,TRBD1,15,CASSLQGGSSYEQYF,TGCGCCAGCAGCTTACAGGGGGGAAGCTCCTACGAGCAGTACTTC
TRBJ2-2,TRBV25-1,TRBD2,18,CASRTGTRGVKNTGELFF,TGTGCCAGCCGGACCGGGACTAGAGGCGTTAAGAACACCGGGGAGCTGTTTTTT
TRBJ2-2,TRBV19,.,15,CASSPQGRLAGELFF,TGTGCCAGTAGCCCCCAGGGGCGCCTGGCCGGGGAGCTGTTTTTT
TRBJ2-7,TRBV30,TRBD1,12,CALDRGGDEQYF,TGTGCCTTAGACAGGGGTGGCGACGAGCAGTACTTC
TRBJ2-7,TRBV10-1,TRBD1,15,CASSPLGQEPYEQYF,TGCGCCAGCAGCCCACTCGGACAGGAGCCCTACGAGCAGTACTTC
TRBJ2-3,TRBV10-2,.,12,CASSLATDTQYF,TGCGCCAGCAGTCTAGCCACAGATACGCAGTATTTT
TRBJ2-7,TRBV4-3,TRBD2,16,CASSQDTSGSSYEQYF,TGCGCCAGCAGCCAAGATACTAGCGGGAGCTCCTACGAGCAGTACTTC
TRBJ2-7,TRBV4-3,TRBD2,16,CASSQDVSGVPYEQYF,TGCGCCAGCAGCCAAGATGTTAGCGGGGTACCCTACGAGCAGTACTTC
TRBJ1-5,TRBV30,TRBD1,15,CAWSVRTGANQPQHF,TGTGCCTGGAGTGTACGGACAGGGGCGAATCAGCCCCAGCATTTT
TRBJ2-1,TRBV7-9,TRBD2,16,CASSSLQGGSYNEQFF,TGTGCCAGCAGCTCCCTTCAGGGAGGGTCCTACAATGAGCAGTTCTTC
TRBJ2-5,TRBV30,.,13,CACNGVVGETQYF,TGTGCCTGTAACGGGGTAGTCGGAGAGACCCAGTACTTC
TRBJ1-3,TRBV5-1,.,15,CASSLPRDSGNTIYF,TGCGCCAGCAGCCTCCCCAGGGACTCTGGAAACACCATATATTTT
TRBJ2-1,TRBV11-3,.,15,CASSPSGGPNNEQFF,TGTGCCAGCAGCCCATCCGGGGGACCCAACAATGAGCAGTTCTTC
TRBJ2-1,TRBV19,.,13,CASSSTGRNEQFF,TGTGCCAGTAGTTCGACAGGGAGGAATGAGCAGTTCTTC
TRBJ1-1,TRBV29-1,.,10,CSVGQIEAFF,TGCAGCGTGGGGCAGATTGAAGCTTTCTTT
TRBJ1-5,TRBV20-1,.,11,CSARENRAQHF,TGCAGTGCTAGAGAAAACAGGGCCCAGCATTTT
TRBJ2-3,TRBV18,TRBD2,18,CASSRTSGVFGGTDTQYF,TGTGCCAGCTCACGGACTAGCGGGGTTTTTGGAGGCACAGATACGCAGTATTTT
TRBJ1-5,TRBV30,.,12,CAWSGQGQPQHF,TGTGCCTGGAGTGGGCAGGGACAGCCCCAGCATTTT
TRBJ2-1,TRBV6-5,TRBD1,16,CASSYPRTGDYNEQFF,TGTGCCAGCAGTTACCCCCGGACAGGAGACTACAATGAGCAGTTCTTC
TRBJ1-1,TRBV11-2,.,15,CASSFDRPMNTEAFF,TGTGCCAGCAGCTTTGACAGGCCAATGAACACTGAAGCTTTCTTT